The 9 T cell receptor beta chains reported below all come from one sample, sequenced in a study of CD8+ T cells in alopecia areata. Treatment given: oral pan-JAK inhibitor, 5-10 mg twice daily. Extracted from the samples, RNA was reverse transcribed into cDNA to serve as the sequencing template. Data came from immunoSEQ multiplex PCR; TCRdb stores just in-frame clones and leaves some out. The table includes 90,000 to 150,000 clones, 53% detected once. Sequencing was performed on CD4+ T cells sorted from blood, taken at week 4, from a patient treated with tofacitinib. These receptors were collected from a human donor with alopecia areata.

This sequence joins TRBV29-1 and TRBJ2-7, with 13 bases aligning to TRBD2. V dropped 7 bases and J dropped 3; count of bases not matched to a gene: 6. The CDR3 consists of 14 residues. Germline values: CDR1 SQVTM, CDR2 ANQGSEA. This CDR3 reads CSGGTSGEVYEQYF. Here the CDR3 DNA reads TGCAGCGGTGGGACTAGCGGGGAGGTCTACGAGCAGTACTTC.

This clone was picked up a small number of times. The chain combines TRBV5-6 with TRBJ2-7, with a possible D match to TRBD2 (5 bases). V gave up 4 bases and J gave up 4 bases, with 12 bases separating them. The germline gives CDR1 SGHDT, CDR2 YYEEEE. This CDR3 spans 13 amino acids. The CDR3 loop reads CASSPRPGYEQYF. In DNA form, the CDR3 reads TGTGCCAGCAGCCCACGCCCGGGATACGAGCAGTACTTC. Looking up the rest from reference TRBV5-6 and TRBJ2-7 gives the full variable domain: DAGVTQSPTHLIKTRGQQVTLRCSPKSGHDTVSWYQQALGQGPQFIFQYYEEEERQRGNFPDRFSGHQFPNYSSELNVNALLLGDSALYLCASSPRPGYEQYFGPGTRLTVT.

This clone turned up a few times. The gene calls are TRBV7-8 and TRBJ2-1, with 9 bases matching TRBD2. Germline V gene sequence: CDR1 SGHVS, CDR2 FQNEAQ. There are 16 residues in the CDR3. Germline trimming cut 1 base from V and 0 bases from J; bases unmatched to any gene: 1. As DNA, the CDR3 is TGTGCCAGCAGCTTAGGCGGGGGGGCCTCCTACAATGAGCAGTTCTTC. Amino acid sequence: CASSLGGGASYNEQFF.

The sample holds a few counts of this clone. The V call is TRBV29-1, the J call TRBJ1-5; the D gene is possibly TRBD1 (6 bases). The CDR3 loop spans 15 amino acids. The V gene's germline CDR1 is SQVTM and CDR2 ANQGSEA. Trimming pared 6 bases from V and 1 base from J, leaving 16 bases between. CDR3 protein: CSVRGEGGSNQPQHF. The DNA for the CDR3 is TGCAGCGTGAGGGGTGAGGGGGGCAGCAATCAGCCCCAGCATTTT.

This clone was seen more than once but under ten times. The V and J genes are TRBV30 and TRBJ2-7; 9 nucleotides line up with TRBD1. CDR3 length: 14 residues. Germline V CDR1 and CDR2: GTSNPN, SVGIG (reference sequence). J was trimmed by 3 bases and V by 3 bases; bases with no gene match: 6. The CDR3 DNA reads as TGTGCCTGGAGAGGGGGACAGGGTTTCTACGAGCAGTACTTC. It encodes CAWRGGQGFYEQYF.

The chain combines TRBV4-1 with TRBJ2-5, with 7 bases that match TRBD1. The end of the DNA aligns better with TRBJ2-7, so the J call may be wrong. The CDR3 spans 15 residues. Germline CDR1 MGHRA, CDR2 YSYEKL. CDR3 sequence (DNA): TGCGCCAGCAGCCATCCGGGACAGACCACCTACGAGCAGTACTTC. Encoded protein: CASSHPGQTTYEQYF.

This chain links TRBV29-1 with TRBJ2-6; D perhaps matches TRBD1 (6 bases). Trimming shortened V by 7 bases and J by 1 base, and 8 bases separated the two germline ends. There are 13 residues in the CDR3. The V gene's germline CDR1 is SQVTM and CDR2 ANQGSEA. The CDR3 here is CSATGSGANVLTF. The CDR3 bases are TGCAGCGCAACAGGGTCTGGGGCCAACGTCCTGACTTTC.

The table lists this clone with a few counts. The chain has TRBV5-1 and TRBJ2-3, with unresolved D. CDR1 is SGHRS, CDR2 YFSETQ, per germline. V was clipped by 0 bases and J by 6 bases, with 11 bases between them. This CDR3 spans 14 amino acids. The CDR3 loop is CASSLAASDDTQYF. CDR3 bases: TGCGCCAGCAGCTTGGCGGCCAGCGACGATACGCAGTATTTT.

The chain employs TRBV29-1 and TRBJ1-2; 9 bases are a match to TRBD1. The CDR3 sequence is 13 residues long. The germline gives CDR1 SQVTM, CDR2 ANQGSEA. J lost 0 bases, V lost 7 bases, and 3 bases had no gene match. The CDR3 sequence: CSGQGGTNYGYTF. The CDR3 DNA reads TGCAGCGGACAGGGGGGGACTAACTATGGCTACACCTTC.